The next 12 T cell receptor beta chains were all read from a single sample in a study of beta chain features in type 1 diabetes. Reverse transcription of all isolated RNA meant that expressed TCRB transcripts were sequenced. Libraries were prepared by immunoSEQ multiplex PCR; TCRdb keeps only in-frame clonotypes and omits some of them. The data contain 300,000 to 400,000 clones, around 13% of them singletons. Sequenced input: naive CD4+ T cells from blood. Receptors were obtained from a man between 18 and 35 years old in good health.

This clone was counted between two and nine times. The V gene is TRBV30, the J gene TRBJ1-4, with D perhaps TRBD1 (6 bases). V was clipped by 3 bases and J by 5 bases, with 13 bases between them. Germline V gene sequence: CDR1 GTSNPN, CDR2 SVGIG (reference sequence). The length of the CDR3 is 14 residues. The CDR3 region is CAWSTGRVNEKLFF. CDR3 DNA: TGTGCCTGGAGCACAGGGCGGGTGAATGAAAAACTGTTTTTT.

This chain connects TRBV28 to TRBJ2-1; D is undetermined. The CDR3 spans 15 residues. CDR1 is MDHEN, CDR2 SYDVKM, per germline. Trimming stripped 6 bases from V and 0 bases from J, with 12 bases between. The CDR3 DNA sequence: TGTGCCAGCAGCCGCAGGCTGAGCTCCTACAATGAGCAGTTCTTC. Protein: CASSRRLSSYNEQFF.

This clone has a handful of counts. The chain combines TRBV29-1 with TRBJ2-7, with D tentatively TRBD2 (6 bases). The V gene's germline CDR1 is SQVTM and CDR2 ANQGSEA. Trimming cost V 3 bases and J 6 bases, with 18 bases left between them. There are 14 residues in the CDR3. The CDR3 bases are TGCAGCGTTGAGCCCTTGGTCGGAGGGCGCGAGCAGTACTTC. Its translation is CSVEPLVGGREQYF.

This clone was picked up a small number of times. The rearrangement links TRBV6-5 to TRBJ2-7; possibly TRBD2 for D (6 bases). Germline V gives CDR1 MNHEY, CDR2 SVGAGI. The V end was cut by 1 base, the J end by 6 bases, with 10 bases between. This CDR3 region has 13 residues. The CDR3 DNA reads TGTGCCAGCAGTTACTTCGGGGGTGCCGAGCAGTACTTC. Its protein product is CASSYFGGAEQYF.

V usage is TRBV27 and J usage is TRBJ2-2; maybe TRBD1 (5 bases). CDR1 is MNHEY and CDR2 is SMNVEV in the germline V gene (reference sequence). The ends were cut back, 7 bases at V and 5 bases at J, with 14 bases in the middle. The CDR3 runs to 14 residues. The CDR3 nucleotides read TGTGCCAGCACGCAGACAGACATAACCGGGGAGCTGTTTTTT. It specifies CASTQTDITGELFF.

The chain carries TRBV25-1 and TRBJ1-5, with 7 positions matching TRBD1. J gave up 0 bases and V 2 bases, and 4 bases lay outside the gene matches. Germline V gives CDR1 MGHDK, CDR2 SYGVNS. The CDR3 length is 16 residues. The CDR3 coding sequence is TGTGCCAGCAGTGAACCAGGGGGGTATAGCAATCAGCCCCAGCATTTT. Translation: CASSEPGGYSNQPQHF.

The rearrangement links TRBV5-1 to TRBJ2-6; D possibly corresponds to TRBD1 (6 bases). The germline V gene has CDR1 SGHRS and CDR2 YFSETQ. V lost 0 bases and J lost 0, with 22 bases in between. The CDR3 consists of 21 residues. In DNA, the CDR3 is TGCGCCAGCAGCTTGGTCACAGGGAGTCCCATCCGTCGCTCTGGGGCCAACGTCCTGACTTTC. This encodes CASSLVTGSPIRRSGANVLTF.

This clone was observed a single time. The genes are TRBV9 and TRBJ2-2; 7 bases agree with TRBD2. The ends lost 2 bases at V and 4 bases at J; junction bases unmatched: 2. Germline V gives CDR1 SGDLS, CDR2 YYNGEE. The CDR3 totals 14 residues. CDR3 nucleotides: TGTGCCAGCAGCGTCAGGGAGGGCACCGGGGAGCTGTTTTTT. As protein: CASSVREGTGELFF.

This chain joins TRBV5-1 and TRBJ2-3; D might be TRBD1 (6 bases). V was cut by 0 bases and J by 0 bases, with 11 bases left in between. Germline assignment: CDR1 SGHRS and CDR2 YFSETQ. There are 16 residues in the CDR3. This CDR3 is CASSLGLRGSTDTQYF. The CDR3 DNA reads TGCGCCAGCAGCTTGGGACTTAGGGGGAGCACAGATACGCAGTATTTT.

This clone was observed a few times. The V gene is TRBV28, the J gene TRBJ2-3; D unresolved. The V end was cut by 7 bases, the J end by 6 bases, with 11 bases between. This CDR3 spans 12 amino acids. Germline values: CDR1 MDHEN, CDR2 SYDVKM. The CDR3 reads CASIKPGDTQYF. CDR3 in DNA: TGTGCCAGCATCAAACCCGGGGATACGCAGTATTTT. Supplemented by reference TRBV28 and TRBJ2-3, the full variable domain reads DVKVTQSSRYLVKRTGEKVFLECVQDMDHENMFWYRQDPGLGLRLIYFSYDVKMKEKGDIPEGYSVSREKKERFSLILESASTNQTSMYLCASIKPGDTQYFGPGTRLTVL.

This chain links TRBV7-9 with TRBJ2-5; TRBD1 matches at 8 bases. Trimming took 6 bases from V and 5 from J; bases not matched to a gene: 8. The CDR3 spans 14 residues. Germline CDR1 and CDR2: SEHNR and FQNEAQ (reference sequence). This chain's CDR3 is CASRGGQERETQYF. The CDR3 nucleotides are TGTGCCAGCAGAGGGGGACAGGAGAGGGAGACCCAGTACTTC. Filled out from reference TRBV7-9 and TRBJ2-5, the complete variable domain reads DTGVSQNPRHKITKRGQNVTFRCDPISEHNRLYWYRQTLGQGPEFLTYFQNEAQLEKSRLLSDRFSAERPKGSFSTLEIQRTEQGDSAMYLCASRGGQERETQYFGPGTRLLVL.

In its sample, this clone was seen a few times. V and J are TRBV7-2 and TRBJ2-5; 9 nucleotides line up with TRBD2. J was trimmed by 5 bases and V by 3 bases; bases with no gene match: 10. This CDR3 is built from 16 residues. CDR1 and CDR2 (germline): SGHTA, FQGNSA. CDR3 amino acids: CASSLGSSGGLETQYF. The DNA of the CDR3 is TGTGCCAGCAGCTTGGGCAGTAGCGGGGGATTGGAGACCCAGTACTTC.